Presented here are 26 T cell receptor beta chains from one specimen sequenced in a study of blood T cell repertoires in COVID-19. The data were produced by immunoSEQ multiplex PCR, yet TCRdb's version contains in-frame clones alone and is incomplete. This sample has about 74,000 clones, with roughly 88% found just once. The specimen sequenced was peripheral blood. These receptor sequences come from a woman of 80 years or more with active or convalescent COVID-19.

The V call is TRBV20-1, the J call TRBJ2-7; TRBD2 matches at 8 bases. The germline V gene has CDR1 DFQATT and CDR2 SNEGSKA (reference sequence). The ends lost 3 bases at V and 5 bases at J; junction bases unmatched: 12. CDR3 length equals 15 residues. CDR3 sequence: CSASREPGLGHEQYF. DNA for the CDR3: TGCAGTGCTAGTCGGGAACCGGGACTAGGTCACGAGCAGTACTTC.

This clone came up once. The CDR3 DNA reads TGTGCCAGCAGCGACAGAACCTATGGCTACACCTTC. This codes for CASSDRTYGYTF. V gene TRBV6-2 or TRBV6-3 combines with J gene TRBJ1-2; perhaps TRBD1 as D (5 bases). This CDR3 comprises 12 residues. The germline gives CDR1 MNHEY, CDR2 SVGEGT. Trimming shortened V by 6 bases and J by 4 bases, and 9 bases separated the two germline ends.

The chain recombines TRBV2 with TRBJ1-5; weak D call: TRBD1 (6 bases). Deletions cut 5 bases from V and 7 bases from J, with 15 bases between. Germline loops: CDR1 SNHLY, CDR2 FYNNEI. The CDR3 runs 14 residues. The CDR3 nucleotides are TGTGCCAGCAGTACTACAGGGTTCGGGCAGCCCCAGCATTTT. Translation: CASSTTGFGQPQHF.

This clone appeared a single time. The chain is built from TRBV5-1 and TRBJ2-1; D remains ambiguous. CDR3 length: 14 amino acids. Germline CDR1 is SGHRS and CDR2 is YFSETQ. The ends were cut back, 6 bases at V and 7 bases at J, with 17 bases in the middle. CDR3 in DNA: TGCGCCAGCAACCCCCGGAGAGCGACGAATGAGCAGTTCTTC. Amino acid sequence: CASNPRRATNEQFF. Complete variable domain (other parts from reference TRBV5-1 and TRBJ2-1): KAGVTQTPRYLIKTRGQQVTLSCSPISGHRSVSWYQQTPGQGLQFLFEYFSETQRNKGNFPGRFSGRQFSNSRSEMNVSTLELGDSALYLCASNPRRATNEQFFGPGTRLTVL.

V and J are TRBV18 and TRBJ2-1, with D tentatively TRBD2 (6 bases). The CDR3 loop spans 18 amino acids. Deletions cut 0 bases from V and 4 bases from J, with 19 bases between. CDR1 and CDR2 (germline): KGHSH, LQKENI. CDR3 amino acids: CASSPPTGEGPFYNEQFF. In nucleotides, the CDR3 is TGTGCCAGCTCACCACCGACGGGAGAAGGGCCCTTTTACAATGAGCAGTTCTTC.

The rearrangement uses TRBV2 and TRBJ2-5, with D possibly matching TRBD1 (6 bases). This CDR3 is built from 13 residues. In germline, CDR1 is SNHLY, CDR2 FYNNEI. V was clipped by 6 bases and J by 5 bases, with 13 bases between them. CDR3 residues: CASRRNREETQYF. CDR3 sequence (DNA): TGTGCCAGCAGACGAAACAGGGAGGAGACCCAGTACTTC.

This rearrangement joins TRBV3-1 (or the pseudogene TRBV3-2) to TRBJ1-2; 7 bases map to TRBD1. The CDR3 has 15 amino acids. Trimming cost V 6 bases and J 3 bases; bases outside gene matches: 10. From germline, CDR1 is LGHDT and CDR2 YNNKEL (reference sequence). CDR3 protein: CASSPNWDSDYGYTF. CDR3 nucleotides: TGTGCCAGCAGTCCCAATTGGGACAGCGACTATGGCTACACCTTC.

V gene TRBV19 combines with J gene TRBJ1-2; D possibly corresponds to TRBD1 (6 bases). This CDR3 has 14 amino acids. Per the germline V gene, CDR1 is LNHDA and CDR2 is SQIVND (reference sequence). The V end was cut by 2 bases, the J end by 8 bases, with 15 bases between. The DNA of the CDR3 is TGTGCCAGTAGTATAACGGCAGGGGAGGGCGGCTACACCTTC. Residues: CASSITAGEGGYTF.

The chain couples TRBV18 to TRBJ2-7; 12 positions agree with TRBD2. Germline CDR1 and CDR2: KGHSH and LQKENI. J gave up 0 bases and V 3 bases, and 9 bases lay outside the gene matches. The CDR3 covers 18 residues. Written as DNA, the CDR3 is TGTGCCAGCTCACCTTCGGTGGGGACTAGCGGGTTCTCCTACGAGCAGTACTTC. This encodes CASSPSVGTSGFSYEQYF.

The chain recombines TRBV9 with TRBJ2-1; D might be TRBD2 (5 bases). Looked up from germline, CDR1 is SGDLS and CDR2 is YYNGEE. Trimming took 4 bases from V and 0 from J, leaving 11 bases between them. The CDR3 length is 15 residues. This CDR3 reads CASSPLSGSYNEQFF. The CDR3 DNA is TGTGCCAGCAGCCCGCTAAGCGGCTCCTACAATGAGCAGTTCTTC.

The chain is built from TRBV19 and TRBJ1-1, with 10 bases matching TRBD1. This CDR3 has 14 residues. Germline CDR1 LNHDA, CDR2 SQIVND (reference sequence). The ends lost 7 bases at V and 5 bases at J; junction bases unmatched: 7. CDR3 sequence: CASMEGQGWTEAFF. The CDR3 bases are TGTGCCAGTATGGAGGGACAGGGGTGGACTGAAGCTTTCTTT.

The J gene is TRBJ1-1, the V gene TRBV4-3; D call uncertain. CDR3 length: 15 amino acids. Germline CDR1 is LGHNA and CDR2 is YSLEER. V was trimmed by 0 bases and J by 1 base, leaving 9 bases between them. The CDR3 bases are TGCGCCAGCAGCCAAGAGTGGGCCAGGAACACTGAAGCTTTCTTT. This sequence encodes CASSQEWARNTEAFF.

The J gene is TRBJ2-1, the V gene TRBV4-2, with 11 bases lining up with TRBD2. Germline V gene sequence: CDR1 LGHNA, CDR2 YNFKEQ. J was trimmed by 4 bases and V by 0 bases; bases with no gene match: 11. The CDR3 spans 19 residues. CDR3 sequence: CASSQDARRASGGYNEQFF. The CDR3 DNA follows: TGTGCCAGCAGCCAAGACGCCCGGCGGGCTAGCGGGGGGTACAATGAGCAGTTCTTC.

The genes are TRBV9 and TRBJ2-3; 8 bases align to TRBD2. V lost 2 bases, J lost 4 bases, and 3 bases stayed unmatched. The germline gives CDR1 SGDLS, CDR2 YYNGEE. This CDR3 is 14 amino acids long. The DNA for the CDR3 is TGTGCCAGCAGCGTCGGGGGGGCCGCAGATACGCAGTATTTT. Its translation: CASSVGGAADTQYF. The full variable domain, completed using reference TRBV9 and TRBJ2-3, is DSGVTQTPKHLITATGQRVTLRCSPRSGDLSVYWYQQSLDQGLQFLIQYYNGEERAKGNILERFSAQQFPDLHSELNLSSLELGDSALYFCASSVGGAADTQYFGPGTRLTVL.

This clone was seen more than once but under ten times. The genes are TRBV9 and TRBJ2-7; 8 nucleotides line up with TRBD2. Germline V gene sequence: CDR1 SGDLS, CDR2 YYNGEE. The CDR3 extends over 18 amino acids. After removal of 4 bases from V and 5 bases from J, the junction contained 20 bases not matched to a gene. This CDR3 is CASSPGGFLAGGGDEQYF. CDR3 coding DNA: TGTGCCAGCAGCCCCGGTGGGTTTCTGGCGGGAGGAGGGGACGAGCAGTACTTC.

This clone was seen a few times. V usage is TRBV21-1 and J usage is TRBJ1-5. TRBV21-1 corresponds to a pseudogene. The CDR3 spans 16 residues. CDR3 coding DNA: TGTGCCAGCAGCAAAGTCGGGGGAGATAGCAATCAGCCCCAGCATTTT. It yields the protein CASSKVGGDSNQPQHF.

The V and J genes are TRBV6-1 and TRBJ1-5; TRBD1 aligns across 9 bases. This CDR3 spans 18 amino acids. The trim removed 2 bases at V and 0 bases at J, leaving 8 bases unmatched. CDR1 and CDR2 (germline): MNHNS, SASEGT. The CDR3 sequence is CASSEMGTGLTSNQPQHF. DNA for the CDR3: TGTGCCAGCAGTGAAATGGGGACAGGGCTCACTAGCAATCAGCCCCAGCATTTT.

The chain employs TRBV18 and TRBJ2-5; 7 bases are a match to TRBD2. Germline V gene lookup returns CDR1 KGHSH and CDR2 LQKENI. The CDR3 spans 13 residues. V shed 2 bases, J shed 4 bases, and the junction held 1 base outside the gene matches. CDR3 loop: CASSPTSVETQYF. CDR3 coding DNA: TGTGCCAGCTCACCAACTAGCGTAGAGACCCAGTACTTC.

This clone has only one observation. CDR3 nucleotide sequence: TGTGCCAGCAGTTCAACTCAGGGGGCCGGCACCGGGGAGCTGTTTTTT. Protein: CASSSTQGAGTGELFF. V gene TRBV9 combines with J gene TRBJ2-2, with 8 bases that match TRBD1. The CDR3 contains 16 residues. Trimming at V came to 5 bases and at J to 4 bases, leaving 10 bases not matched to a gene. In germline, CDR1 is SGDLS, CDR2 YYNGEE. Full variable domain (outside the CDR3, taken from reference TRBV9 and TRBJ2-2): DSGVTQTPKHLITATGQRVTLRCSPRSGDLSVYWYQQSLDQGLQFLIQYYNGEERAKGNILERFSAQQFPDLHSELNLSSLELGDSALYFCASSSTQGAGTGELFFGEGSRLTVL.

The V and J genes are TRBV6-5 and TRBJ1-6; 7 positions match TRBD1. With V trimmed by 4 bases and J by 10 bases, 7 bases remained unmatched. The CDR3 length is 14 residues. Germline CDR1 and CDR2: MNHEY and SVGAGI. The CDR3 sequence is CASSLQGKGSPLHF. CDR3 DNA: TGTGCCAGCAGTTTACAGGGGAAGGGGTCACCCCTCCACTTT.

CDR3 in DNA: TGCGCCAGCAGCTTGGGGGGACAGGGGGCGAGTGGCACTGAAGCTTTCTTT. Translated, it gives CASSLGGQGASGTEAFF. This sequence joins TRBV5-1 and TRBJ1-1; 12 nucleotides match TRBD1. V lost 0 bases and J lost 4; bases outside the gene matches: 7. The germline V gene has CDR1 SGHRS and CDR2 YFSETQ. This CDR3 comprises 17 residues.

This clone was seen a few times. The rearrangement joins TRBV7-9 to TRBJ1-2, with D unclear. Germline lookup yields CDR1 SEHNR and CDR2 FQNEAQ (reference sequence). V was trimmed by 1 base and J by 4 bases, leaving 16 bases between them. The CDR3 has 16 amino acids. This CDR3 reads CASSLVFGGGSYGYTF. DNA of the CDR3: TGTGCCAGCAGCTTAGTGTTCGGCGGAGGCTCCTATGGCTACACCTTC. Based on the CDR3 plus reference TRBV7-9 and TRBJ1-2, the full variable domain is DTGVSQNPRHKITKRGQNVTFRCDPISEHNRLYWYRQTLGQGPEFLTYFQNEAQLEKSRLLSDRFSAERPKGSFSTLEIQRTEQGDSAMYLCASSLVFGGGSYGYTFGSGTRLTVV.

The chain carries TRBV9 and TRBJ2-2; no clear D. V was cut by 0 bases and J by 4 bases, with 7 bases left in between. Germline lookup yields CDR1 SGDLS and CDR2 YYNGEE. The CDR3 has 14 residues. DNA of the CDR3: TGTGCCAGCAGCGTAGGAGGCTCCACCGGGGAGCTGTTTTTT. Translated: CASSVGGSTGELFF.

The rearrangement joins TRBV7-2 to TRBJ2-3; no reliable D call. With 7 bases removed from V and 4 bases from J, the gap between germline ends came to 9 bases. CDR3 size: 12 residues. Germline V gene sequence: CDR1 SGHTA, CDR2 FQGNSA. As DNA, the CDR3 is TGTGCCAGCAACCCAGAGGCAGATACGCAGTATTTT. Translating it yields CASNPEADTQYF.

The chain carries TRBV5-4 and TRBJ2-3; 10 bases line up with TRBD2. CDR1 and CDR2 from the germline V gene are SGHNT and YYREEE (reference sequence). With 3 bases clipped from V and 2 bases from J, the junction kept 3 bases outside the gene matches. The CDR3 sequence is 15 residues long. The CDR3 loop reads CASSYTSGATDTQYF. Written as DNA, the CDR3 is TGTGCCAGCAGCTACACTAGCGGGGCCACAGATACGCAGTATTTT.

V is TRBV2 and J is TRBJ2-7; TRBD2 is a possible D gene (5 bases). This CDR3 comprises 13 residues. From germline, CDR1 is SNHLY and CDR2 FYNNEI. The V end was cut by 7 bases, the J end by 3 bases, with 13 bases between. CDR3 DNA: TGTGCCAGCATGGGCGGCGGGCACTACGAGCAGTACTTC. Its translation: CASMGGGHYEQYF.